Shown below are 17 T cell receptor beta chains from a single sample sequenced in a study of blood T cell repertoires in COVID-19. The assay was immunoSEQ multiplex PCR, and TCRdb's table has in-frame clones only and misses some. The top ten clones hold roughly 1.2% of a sample with more than 300,000 clones, 88% of them seen once. The source material was PBMCs or T cells enriched from blood (not recorded which). All receptors come from a woman aged 18-29 years who had recovered from COVID-19.

The gene calls are TRBV19 and TRBJ2-3; TRBD2 agrees at 9 bases. Germline CDR1 reads LNHDA; CDR2 reads SQIVND (reference sequence). The ends lost 8 bases at V and 2 bases at J; junction bases unmatched: 11. The CDR3 is made up of 16 amino acids. DNA of the CDR3: TGTGCCAGTTCTGATAGCGGGGGCCCTCCCACAGATACGCAGTATTTT. Translated: CASSDSGGPPTDTQYF.

This clone occurred a few times. CDR3 sequence: CASTPASSWYTEAFF. The CDR3 DNA follows: TGTGCCAGCACCCCCGCGAGTTCATGGTACACTGAAGCTTTCTTT. The chain carries TRBV6-5 and TRBJ1-1; no reliable D call. V lost 7 bases and J 3 bases, leaving 18 bases between the germline ends. Germline CDR1 and CDR2: MNHEY and SVGAGI. CDR3 length: 15 residues.

V usage is TRBV19 and J usage is TRBJ2-2, with D tentatively TRBD2 (6 bases). V was clipped by 2 bases and J by 4 bases, with 11 bases between them. Germline assignment: CDR1 LNHDA and CDR2 SQIVND (reference sequence). The CDR3 contains 15 residues. Written as DNA, the CDR3 is TGTGCCAGTAGTATATTTGGGCGGGGCACCGGGGAGCTGTTTTTT. This encodes CASSIFGRGTGELFF.

V and J are TRBV15 and TRBJ2-5; D is perhaps TRBD2 (6 bases). Trimming pared 5 bases from V and 3 bases from J, leaving 16 bases between. There are 15 residues in the CDR3. Germline CDR1 LNHNV, CDR2 YYDKDF (reference sequence). The chain's CDR3 is CATSPRGSQKETQYF. The DNA of the CDR3 is TGTGCCACCAGCCCCCGGGGGTCCCAAAAAGAGACCCAGTACTTC.

The gene calls are TRBV6-6 and TRBJ1-5; perhaps TRBD1 as D (6 bases). The V and J ends lost 6 bases and 6 bases respectively, with 18 bases between them. The CDR3 is made up of 15 amino acids. Germline V CDR1 and CDR2: MNHNY, SVGAGI (reference sequence). The CDR3 protein is CASSSAGTLAQPQHF. The CDR3 nucleotides read TGTGCCAGCAGCTCGGCCGGGACATTGGCTCAGCCCCAGCATTTT.

The genes are TRBV28 and TRBJ1-2, with 8 positions matching TRBD1. The junction had 7 bases not matched to a gene; V was cut back by 5 bases and J by 8 bases. CDR1 is MDHEN and CDR2 is SYDVKM in the germline V gene. The CDR3 is made up of 13 amino acids. Here the CDR3 reads CASSPVDREGYTF. The CDR3 DNA reads TGTGCCAGCAGTCCCGTGGACAGGGAAGGCTACACCTTC.

The chain couples TRBV7-9 to TRBJ2-1; D is perhaps TRBD2 (5 bases). This CDR3 spans 12 amino acids. Germline V CDR1 and CDR2: SEHNR, FQNEAQ (reference sequence). V was trimmed by 2 bases and J by 9 bases, leaving 8 bases between them. The CDR3 region is CASSLTGVEQFF. The DNA of the CDR3 is TGTGCCAGCAGCTTAACCGGGGTTGAGCAGTTCTTC.

This chain connects TRBV6-2 or TRBV6-3 to TRBJ2-4; 7 bases map to TRBD1. Germline V lookup: CDR1 MNHEY, CDR2 SVGEGT. J was trimmed by 3 bases and V by 5 bases; bases with no gene match: 19. The CDR3 spans 19 residues. The CDR3 spells CASSAQLGDLRQGKNIQYF. In DNA form, the CDR3 reads TGTGCCAGCAGTGCACAACTAGGGGACCTCCGACAGGGCAAAAACATTCAGTACTTC.

The chain employs TRBV4-2 and TRBJ2-7; 9 bases are shared with TRBD1. J was trimmed by 5 bases and V by 4 bases; bases with no gene match: 6. Germline V lookup: CDR1 LGHNA, CDR2 YNFKEQ. CDR3 size: 14 residues. CDR3 in DNA: TGTGCCAGCAGCCGTGGGACAGGGCTGGACGAGCAGTACTTC. Its protein is CASSRGTGLDEQYF.

The V gene is TRBV29-1, the J gene TRBJ2-1, with D possibly matching TRBD2 (5 bases). V lost 7 bases to trimming and J lost 8 bases, with 15 bases between them. CDR1 is SQVTM and CDR2 is ANQGSEA in the germline V gene. The CDR3 runs 12 residues. The CDR3 coding sequence is TGCAGCGCCCGGACTGGAGTCTATGAGCAGTTCTTC. Encoded protein: CSARTGVYEQFF.

V is TRBV4-2 and J is TRBJ2-5; weak D call: TRBD2 (6 bases). The germline gives CDR1 LGHNA, CDR2 YNFKEQ. V gave up 1 base and J gave up 5 bases, with 11 bases separating them. This CDR3 has 14 amino acids. The CDR3 loop reads CASSQGAGRETQYF. DNA for the CDR3: TGTGCCAGCAGCCAAGGGGCAGGGAGGGAGACCCAGTACTTC.

This sequence joins TRBV30 and TRBJ1-2; a possible D gene is TRBD1 (6 bases). Germline V gene lookup returns CDR1 GTSNPN and CDR2 SVGIG (reference sequence). This CDR3 contains 13 residues. Trimming removed 0 bases from V and 8 bases from J, with 13 bases in between. Written as DNA, the CDR3 is TGTGCCTGGAGTGTACTACAGGGTCAGGGCTACACCTTC. Translation: CAWSVLQGQGYTF.

The V gene is TRBV5-1, the J gene TRBJ2-7, with D maybe TRBD1 (5 bases). There are 14 residues in the CDR3. With 0 bases removed from V and 5 bases from J, the gap between germline ends came to 12 bases. Germline CDR1 SGHRS, CDR2 YFSETQ. Here the CDR3 DNA reads TGCGCCAGCAGCTTGGCTGGGGCGCACGACGAGCAGTACTTC. Protein sequence: CASSLAGAHDEQYF.

This chain joins TRBV2 and TRBJ1-5, with a possible D match to TRBD1 (5 bases). The germline V gene has CDR1 SNHLY and CDR2 FYNNEI. V shed 5 bases and J shed 4 bases, with 15 bases lying between them. There are 15 residues in the CDR3. In nucleotides, the CDR3 is TGTGCCAGCAGTTGGGACTCAAGGCAGAATCAGCCCCAGCATTTT. Protein sequence: CASSWDSRQNQPQHF.

V is TRBV2 and J is TRBJ1-3, with a weak D call TRBD1 (6 bases). V lost 2 bases and J 9 bases, leaving 14 bases between the germline ends. CDR1 and CDR2 (germline): SNHLY, FYNNEI. The CDR3 extends over 14 amino acids. The CDR3 loop is CASSERDTGGTIYF. The CDR3 DNA is TGTGCCAGCAGTGAAAGGGACACTGGAGGCACCATATATTTT.

The V gene is TRBV5-1, the J gene TRBJ2-5, with a weak D call TRBD2 (5 bases). V lost 3 bases to trimming and J lost 5 bases, with 11 bases between them. The CDR3 has 13 residues. CDR1 SGHRS and CDR2 YFSETQ come from the germline V gene. CDR3 amino acids: CASSSGSMETQYF. The CDR3 DNA reads TGCGCCAGCAGCTCGGGATCGATGGAGACCCAGTACTTC. The entire variable domain, with the rest obtained from reference TRBV5-1 and TRBJ2-5, is as follows: KAGVTQTPRYLIKTRGQQVTLSCSPISGHRSVSWYQQTPGQGLQFLFEYFSETQRNKGNFPGRFSGRQFSNSRSEMNVSTLELGDSALYLCASSSGSMETQYFGPGTRLLVL.

The rearrangement links TRBV7-2 to TRBJ1-1, with 8 positions matching TRBD1. The CDR3 has 13 residues. V trimming: 5 bases; J trimming: 7 bases; junction bases outside the gene matches: 6. CDR1 is SGHTA and CDR2 is FQGNSA in the germline V gene. In nucleotides, the CDR3 is TGTGCCAGCAGCCCAGGACAGGGAGTTGAAGCTTTCTTT. Protein sequence: CASSPGQGVEAFF.